A selection of T cell receptor beta chains follows, all from one sample in a study of blood T cell repertoires in COVID-19. Here immunoSEQ multiplex PCR was the method, and the copy in TCRdb shows in-frame clones only, minus some. The table includes some 320,000 clones, more than 75% detected once. The material sequenced was PBMCs or T cells enriched from blood (not recorded which). The receptors were sampled from a young woman who had recovered from COVID-19. CDR3s include the opening cysteine and the closing phenylalanine or tryptophan. Fields, in order: clone size, D gene, V gene, J gene, CDR3 DNA, CDR3 protein. D genes are given only for firm matches. Clone size appears in some rows only: once, few, many, or a class for an expanded clone.

-	TRBD1	TRBV10-3	TRBJ1-1	TGTGCCACCCAGGGGGAAACTGAAGCTTTCTTT	CATQGETEAFF
few	-	TRBV30	TRBJ1-1	TGTGCCTGGAGTGTCCCGTCCGGACAGCGGTTTGAAGCTTTCTTT	CAWSVPSGQRFEAFF
-	TRBD1	TRBV5-1	TRBJ1-2	TGCGCCAGCAGCGTTCACAGGGGAAGCGACTATGGCTACACCTTC	CASSVHRGSDYGYTF
-	TRBD1	TRBV2	TRBJ1-5	TGTGCCAGCAGAGCCGGACAGGTGGCTCAGCCCCAGCATTTT	CASRAGQVAQPQHF
-	-	TRBV4-2	TRBJ1-5	TGTGCCAGCAGCCAAGGGGGCATTAGGTTTCAGCCCCAGCATTTT	CASSQGGIRFQPQHF
-	-	TRBV28	TRBJ1-5	TGTGCGATCACAGAGCCTAATCAGCCCCAGCATTTT	CAITEPNQPQHF
once	TRBD1	TRBV7-2	TRBJ2-5	TGTGCCAGCAGCTTTGCCGGGACAGGGTCAGAGACCCAGTACTTC	CASSFAGTGSETQYF
-	-	TRBV4-1	TRBJ2-7	TGCGCCAGCAGCCACCCGAGAGCATACGAGCAGTACTTC	CASSHPRAYEQYF
-	-	TRBV28	TRBJ1-1	TGTGCCAGCGCACTCCTACAGGGATATTGGACTGAAGCTTTCTTT	CASALLQGYWTEAFF
-	TRBD1	TRBV27	TRBJ1-1	TGTGCCAGCAGTTCAACCCCAGGGGGGACGAACACTGAAGCTTTCTTT	CASSSTPGGTNTEAFF
-	-	TRBV10-2	TRBJ2-2	TGCGCCAGCAGTGTTCTCAGGGCCGGGGAGCTGTTTTTT	CASSVLRAGELFF
-	-	TRBV19	TRBJ1-5	TGTGCCAGTAGAGCATATAGCAATCAGCCCCAGCATTTT	CASRAYSNQPQHF
once	TRBD1	TRBV9	TRBJ1-6	TGTGCCAGCAGCGCTGGACAGGGTTCGAGGAATTCACCCCTCCACTTT	CASSAGQGSRNSPLHF
-	-	TRBV7-9	TRBJ2-1	TGTGCCAGCAGTAGCCCTCGGGGCAATGAGCAGTTCTTC	CASSSPRGNEQFF
few	-	TRBV20-1	TRBJ1-3	TGCAGTGCTAGTCCGGAGGCCAAGACGCACACCATATATTTT	CSASPEAKTHTIYF
-	TRBD1	TRBV25-1	TRBJ1-1	TGTGCCAGTAGCCGGACAGGGAAGACTGAAGCTTTCTTT	CASSRTGKTEAFF
-	TRBD2	TRBV9	TRBJ2-3	TGTGCCAGCAACAGGGAAACTAGCGGGACAGATACGCAGTATTTT	CASNRETSGTDTQYF
once	TRBD2	TRBV11-2	TRBJ2-7	TGTGCCAGCAGCGGGACTAGCGGGGCCGCAAGCTCCTACGAGCAGTACTTC	CASSGTSGAASSYEQYF
once	TRBD1	TRBV18	TRBJ1-6	TGTGCCAGCTCACCATCGACAGGGACCTTGGGACCCCTCCACTTT	CASSPSTGTLGPLHF
-	-	TRBV7-2	TRBJ1-6	TGTGCCAGCAGCTCCCCGGGATATAATTCACCCCTCCACTTT	CASSSPGYNSPLHF
-	-	TRBV5-4	TRBJ2-1	TGTGCCAGCAGCTTGGTTCTGTACAATGAGCAGTTCTTC	CASSLVLYNEQFF
-	TRBD2	TRBV4-2	TRBJ2-1	TGTGCCAGCAGCCAAGTCTCGGGGGGGGGCTTAGACAATGAGCAGTTCTTC	CASSQVSGGGLDNEQFF
-	TRBD1	TRBV29-1	TRBJ2-2	TGCAGCGTCTCTCCCGGGACAGGGTACACCGGGGAGCTGTTTTTT	CSVSPGTGYTGELFF
-	-	TRBV29-1	TRBJ2-1	TGCAGCGGCCGAGGCAGGGGCAACAATGAGCAGTTCTTC	CSGRGRGNNEQFF
-	-	TRBV7-2	TRBJ2-3	TGTGCCAGCAGCTTATTACCAGATAAGGGGGCAGATACGCAGTATTTT	CASSLLPDKGADTQYF
-	-	TRBV5-8	TRBJ1-5	TGTGCCAGCAGCTTTAGAAGCAATCAGCCCCAGCATTTT	CASSFRSNQPQHF
-	TRBD2	TRBV25-1	TRBJ2-7	TGTGCCAGCAGGAGGGACTACTCCTACGAGCAGTACTTC	CASRRDYSYEQYF
-	-	TRBV7-2	TRBJ2-5	TGTGCCAGCAGCCAGTCGAGGGAAGAGACCCAGTACTTC	CASSQSREETQYF
-	-	TRBV28	TRBJ2-1	TGTGCCAGCAGCAATCGGGGGGCCCCTATTGATGAGCAGTTCTTC	CASSNRGAPIDEQFF
-	-	TRBV12-3/TRBV12-4	TRBJ2-1	TGTGCCAGCAGCGGACTCGCCTACAATGAGCAGTTCTTC	CASSGLAYNEQFF
-	-	TRBV7-9	TRBJ2-3	TGTGCCAGCAGCTTTCTTAGCCTCCTCACAGATACGCAGTATTTT	CASSFLSLLTDTQYF
-	-	TRBV11-2	TRBJ2-1	TGTGCCAGCAGCCCCCTCGTACAGGGCTATGAGCAGTTCTTC	CASSPLVQGYEQFF
-	-	TRBV20-1	TRBJ2-7	TGCAGTGCTAGTAGCGACCCCTACGAGCAGTACTTC	CSASSDPYEQYF
few	-	TRBV28	TRBJ1-1	TGTGCCAGCAGAACGGGGGGGCTTGAAGCTTTCTTT	CASRTGGLEAFF
-	-	TRBV6-2/TRBV6-3	TRBJ1-1	TGTGCCAGCAGTTACCCGACAAGTAACACTGAAGCTTTCTTT	CASSYPTSNTEAFF
-	TRBD1	TRBV19	TRBJ1-6	TGTGCCAGTAGTCCCGGGACAGGGGGATCACCCCTCCACTTT	CASSPGTGGSPLHF
-	TRBD2	TRBV6-5	TRBJ2-7	TGTGCCAGCAGTTCGGGGGACGGGAGGTACGAGCAGTACTTC	CASSSGDGRYEQYF
-	TRBD1	TRBV30	TRBJ2-7	TGTGCCTGGGGTAGACAGGGCGAGCAGTACTTC	CAWGRQGEQYF
-	-	TRBV30	TRBJ1-2	TGTGCCTTAGCGCAGGGGAATGCTGGCTACACCTTC	CALAQGNAGYTF
-	-	TRBV15	TRBJ1-6	TGTGCCACCAGCAGAGGGGGCAGCTCCTATAATTCACCCCTCCACTTT	CATSRGGSSYNSPLHF
few	TRBD1	TRBV6-5	TRBJ1-1	TGTGCCAGCAGGAGCACAGGGGGTGAAGCTTTCTTT	CASRSTGGEAFF
-	TRBD2	TRBV7-2	TRBJ2-3	TGTGCCAGCAGCTTAGCGCGGTCTAGCGGGAGCACAGATACGCAGTATTTT	CASSLARSSGSTDTQYF
-	-	TRBV4-2	TRBJ1-6	TGTGCCAGCAGCCAAGATCCGGTGATTTCACCCCTCCACTTT	CASSQDPVISPLHF
-	TRBD1	TRBV5-1	TRBJ1-1	TGCGCCAGCAGCAAGGGGACAGGGGGCGGAACTGAAGCTTTCTTT	CASSKGTGGGTEAFF
-	TRBD1	TRBV5-1	TRBJ1-5	TGCGCCAGCAGCCTAGGACAGGACAATCAGCCCCAGCATTTT	CASSLGQDNQPQHF
-	TRBD1	TRBV6-6	TRBJ2-7	TGTGCCAGCAGTTACCTATCGACAGGGGACACCTACGAGCAGTACTTC	CASSYLSTGDTYEQYF
-	-	TRBV19	TRBJ1-2	TGTGCCAGTAGTATAGCCCCGGCGGGCTATGGCTACACCTTC	CASSIAPAGYGYTF
-	-	TRBV5-1	TRBJ1-5	TGCGCCAGCAGCTTGCGAGACAGCTATAATCAGCCCCAGCATTTT	CASSLRDSYNQPQHF
-	-	TRBV3-1/TRBV3-2	TRBJ1-1	TGTGCCAGCAGCCAAGATTGGAGGAGAGACACTGAAGCTTTCTTT	CASSQDWRRDTEAFF
-	-	TRBV28	TRBJ1-1	TGTGCCAGCACAACGACTCGGGGGGCTTTCTTT	CASTTTRGAFF
-	-	TRBV6-5	TRBJ1-2	TGTGCCAGCAGTTACCTGGAGATCGGCTATGGCTACACCTTC	CASSYLEIGYGYTF
-	TRBD1	TRBV4-3	TRBJ1-4	TGCGCCAGCAGCCTGGACAGGGAGGCCGAAAAACTGTTTTTT	CASSLDREAEKLFF
-	-	TRBV24-1	TRBJ1-1	TGTGCCACCAGTGGAAGATCCCGGGGGAACACTGAAGCTTTCTTT	CATSGRSRGNTEAFF